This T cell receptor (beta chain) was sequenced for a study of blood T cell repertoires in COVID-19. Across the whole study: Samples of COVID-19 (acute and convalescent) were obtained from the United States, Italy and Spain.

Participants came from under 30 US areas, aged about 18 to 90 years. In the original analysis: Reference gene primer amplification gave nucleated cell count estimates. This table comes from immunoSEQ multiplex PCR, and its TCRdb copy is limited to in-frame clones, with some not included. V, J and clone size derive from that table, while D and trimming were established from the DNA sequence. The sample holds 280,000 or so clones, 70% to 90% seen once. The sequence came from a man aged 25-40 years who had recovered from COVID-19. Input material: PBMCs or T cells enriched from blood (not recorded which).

The CDR3 loop reads CASSKGTYSPLHF. In DNA form, the CDR3 reads TGTGCCAGCAGCAAGGGGACATATTCACCCCTCCACTTT. The gene calls are TRBV11-3 and TRBJ1-6; D is perhaps TRBD1 (6 bases). The CDR3 totals 13 residues. Trimming shortened V by 5 bases and J by 8 bases, and 10 bases separated the two germline ends. Germline lookup yields CDR1 SGHNT and CDR2 YENEEA.